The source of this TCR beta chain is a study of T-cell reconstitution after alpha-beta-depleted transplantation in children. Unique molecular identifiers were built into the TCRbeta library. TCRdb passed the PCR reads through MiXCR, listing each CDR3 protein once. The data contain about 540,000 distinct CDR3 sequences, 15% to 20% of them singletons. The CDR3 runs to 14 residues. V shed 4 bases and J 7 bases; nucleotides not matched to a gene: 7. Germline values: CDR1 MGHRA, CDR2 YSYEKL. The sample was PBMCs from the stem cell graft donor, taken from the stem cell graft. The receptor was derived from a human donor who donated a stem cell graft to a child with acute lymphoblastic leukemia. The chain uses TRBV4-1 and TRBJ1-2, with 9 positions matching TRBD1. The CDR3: CASSRPGQGSGYTF. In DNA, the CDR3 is TGCGCCAGCAGCCGCCCGGGACAGGGTTCTGGCTACACCTTC.